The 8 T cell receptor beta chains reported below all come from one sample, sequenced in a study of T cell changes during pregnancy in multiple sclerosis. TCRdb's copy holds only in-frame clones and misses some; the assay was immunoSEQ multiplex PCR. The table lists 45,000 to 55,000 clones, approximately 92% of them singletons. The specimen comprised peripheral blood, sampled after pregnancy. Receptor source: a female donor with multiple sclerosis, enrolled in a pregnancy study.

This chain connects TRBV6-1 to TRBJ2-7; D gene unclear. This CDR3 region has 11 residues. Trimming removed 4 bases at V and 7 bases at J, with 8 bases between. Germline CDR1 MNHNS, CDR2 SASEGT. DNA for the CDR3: TGTGCCAGCAGTGTTACTGGTGAGCAGTACTTC. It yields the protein CASSVTGEQYF.

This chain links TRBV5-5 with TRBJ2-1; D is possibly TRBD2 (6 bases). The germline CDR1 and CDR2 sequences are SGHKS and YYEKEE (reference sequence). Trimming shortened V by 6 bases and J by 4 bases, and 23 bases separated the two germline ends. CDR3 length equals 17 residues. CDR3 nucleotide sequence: TGTGCCAGCAATGTGCGGGGTTTAGGGGTGGTATACAATGAGCAGTTCTTC. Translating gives CASNVRGLGVVYNEQFF.

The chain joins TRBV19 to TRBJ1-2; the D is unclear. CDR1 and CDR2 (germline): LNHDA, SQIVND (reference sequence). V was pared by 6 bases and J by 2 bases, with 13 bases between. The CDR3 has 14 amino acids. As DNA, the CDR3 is TGTGCCAGTAGATTGAGAATTGCGAACTATGGCTACACCTTC. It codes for CASRLRIANYGYTF.

The CDR3 DNA follows: TGTGCCAGCAGTCCAACCCCCGGGAAGGGCTGGAACGAGCAGTACTTC. This codes for CASSPTPGKGWNEQYF. V usage is TRBV27 and J usage is TRBJ2-7; D perhaps matches TRBD2 (5 bases). V was trimmed by 5 bases and J by 5 bases, leaving 22 bases between them. Germline CDR1 MNHEY, CDR2 SMNVEV (reference sequence). The length of the CDR3 is 16 residues.

The CDR3 region is CASSLSGQNTEAFF. The CDR3 DNA is TGTGCCAGCAGCTTATCGGGACAGAACACTGAAGCTTTCTTT. The chain uses TRBV7-3 and TRBJ1-1; possible D gene TRBD1, 6 bases. Germline V gene lookup returns CDR1 SGHTA and CDR2 FQGTGA. The CDR3 is 14 residues long. With 2 bases removed from V and 1 base from J, the gap between germline ends came to 8 bases. Together with reference TRBV7-3 and TRBJ1-1, the CDR3 gives the full variable domain: GAGVSQTPSNKVTEKGKYVELRCDPISGHTALYWYRQSLGQGPEFLIYFQGTGAADDSGLPNDRFFAVRPEGSVSTLKIQRTERGDSAVYLCASSLSGQNTEAFFGQGTRLTVV.

In DNA, the CDR3 is TGTGCCAGCAGGCCCGGGACTAGCATAACCGGGGAGCTGTTTTTT. This codes for CASRPGTSITGELFF. This chain uses TRBV7-2 with TRBJ2-2, with 9 positions matching TRBD2. Germline lookup yields CDR1 SGHTA and CDR2 FQGNSA. J gave up 5 bases and V 6 bases, and 7 bases lay outside the gene matches. The CDR3 covers 15 residues.

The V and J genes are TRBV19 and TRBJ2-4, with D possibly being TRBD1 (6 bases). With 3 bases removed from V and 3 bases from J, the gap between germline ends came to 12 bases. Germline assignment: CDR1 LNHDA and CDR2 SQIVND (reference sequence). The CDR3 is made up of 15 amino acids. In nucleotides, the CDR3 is TGTGCCAGTAGTATTTTGGGGGCGGGCAAAAACATTCAGTACTTC. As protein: CASSILGAGKNIQYF.

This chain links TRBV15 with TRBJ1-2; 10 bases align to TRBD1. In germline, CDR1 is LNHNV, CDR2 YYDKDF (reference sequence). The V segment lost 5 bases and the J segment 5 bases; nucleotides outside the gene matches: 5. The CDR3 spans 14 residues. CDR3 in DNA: TGTGCCACCAGCCCCCGGGGACAGGGGTATGGCTACACCTTC. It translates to CATSPRGQGYGYTF.